This is a list of T cell receptor beta chains from one sample in a study of T cells in Graves' hyperthyroidism and ophthalmopathy. Each CDR3 protein gets one entry after TCRdb re-called the multiplex PCR reads with MiXCR. The sample carries a few hundred thousand distinct CDR3 sequences, around 42% recorded once. The material sequenced was peripheral blood or thyroid tissue (not recorded which). These receptors came from a woman in her late teens or twenties with Graves' hyperthyroidism. Each CDR3 is given with its conserved first and last residue. The D gene is left open where the match is weak. Expanded clones get a size class; other rows say once, few or many, or leave the size out.

J: TRBJ2-5
size: .
D: .
V: TRBV10-3
CDR3: CAISDPWLSAGTQYF
DNA: TGTGCCATCAGTGATCCTTGGCTTAGCGCGGGGACCCAGTACTTC

J: TRBJ1-5
size: many
D: .
V: TRBV28
CDR3: CASSSAGAWQPQHF
DNA: TGTGCCAGCAGTTCGGCTGGGGCGTGGCAGCCCCAGCATTTT

J: TRBJ2-2
size: many
D: TRBD1
V: TRBV20-1
CDR3: CSAREDRESGELFF
DNA: TGCAGTGCTAGAGAGGACAGGGAGTCCGGGGAGCTGTTTTTT

J: TRBJ2-1
size: .
D: .
V: TRBV24-1
CDR3: CATSVTTSSSYNEQFF
DNA: TGTGCCACCAGTGTGACTACTTCCAGCTCCTACAATGAGCAGTTCTTC

J: TRBJ2-3
size: .
D: TRBD2
V: TRBV24-1
CDR3: CATSGSMGLGTTDTQYF
DNA: TGTGCCACCAGTGGAAGTATGGGACTAGGGACCACAGATACGCAGTATTTT

J: TRBJ2-7
size: many
D: TRBD1
V: TRBV24-1
CDR3: CATSEGQPRSEQYF
DNA: TGTGCCACCAGCGAGGGACAGCCCCGGTCCGAGCAGTACTTC

J: TRBJ1-2
size: .
D: .
V: TRBV20-1
CDR3: CSAPDNAYGYTF
DNA: TGCAGTGCTCCTGACAACGCGTATGGCTACACCTTC

J: TRBJ2-7
size: few
D: .
V: TRBV7-9
CDR3: CASSYSGTAFSYEQYF
DNA: TGTGCCAGCAGCTATAGCGGGACAGCCTTTTCCTACGAGCAGTACTTC

J: TRBJ2-7
size: few
D: .
V: TRBV12-5
CDR3: CASGLANRDRISYEQYF
DNA: TGTGCTAGTGGTTTGGCAAACCGGGACCGTATCTCCTACGAGCAGTACTTC

J: TRBJ1-1
size: .
D: .
V: TRBV20-1
CDR3: CSARDKTGSFF
DNA: TGCAGTGCTAGGGATAAGACCGGCAGTTTCTTT

J: TRBJ1-4
size: .
D: .
V: TRBV7-9
CDR3: CASSLEGAAGLFF
DNA: TGTGCCAGCAGCTTAGAAGGGGCCGCGGGACTGTTTTTT

J: TRBJ2-3
size: few
D: TRBD2
V: TRBV9
CDR3: CASSPGTTDTDTQYF
DNA: TGTGCCAGCAGCCCCGGGACTACGGACACAGATACGCAGTATTTT

J: TRBJ2-7
size: .
D: .
V: TRBV20-1
CDR3: CSARETGILEQYF
DNA: TGCAGTGCTAGAGAAACAGGGATCCTTGAGCAGTACTTC